The 17 T cell receptor beta chains below all came from one sample that was sequenced in a study of T cell clonality in common variable immunodeficiency. Sequencing was performed with immunoSEQ multiplex PCR; in TCRdb, only in-frame clones are kept and a portion is missing. The record shows under 40,000 clones for this sample, with no singletons present. Source material: peripheral blood mononuclear cells. Receptors were obtained from a person aged 18 to 75 in good health.

Many counts were recorded for this clone. The read terminates 3 residues before the CDR3 end, so the remaining end is supplied by the germline J gene. The rearrangement joins TRBV6-2 or TRBV6-3 to TRBJ1-2; weak D call: TRBD1 (5 bases). The CDR3 extends over 11 amino acids. CDR1 MNHEY and CDR2 SVGEGT come from the germline V gene. Trimming stripped 7 bases from V and 4 bases from J, with 7 bases between. Partial CDR3 DNA: TGTGCCAGCACAGACAGCTATGGC. It translates to CASTDSYG. The complete CDR3 reads CASTDSYGYTF.

This clone was observed at least ten times. Coverage ceases 3 residues before the CDR3 finishes, and the germline J gene fills in the end. This chain uses TRBV9 with TRBJ2-1; perhaps TRBD2 as D (5 bases). Germline CDR1 and CDR2: SGDLS and YYNGEE. This CDR3 contains 14 residues. Deletions cut 1 base from V and 4 bases from J, with 9 bases between. The part of the CDR3 DNA that was read is TGTGCCAGCAGCGTACTCTCGGGGTACAATGAG. This sequence encodes CASSVLSGYNE. The whole CDR3 is CASSVLSGYNEQFF. Using reference TRBV9 and TRBJ2-1 for the parts outside the CDR3, the full variable domain is DSGVTQTPKHLITATGQRVTLRCSPRSGDLSVYWYQQSLDQGLQFLIQYYNGEERAKGNILERFSAQQFPDLHSELNLSSLELGDSALYFCASSVLSGYNEQFFGPGTRLTVL.

This clone was counted ten times or more. Sequencing ends 3 residues short of the CDR3 end; the germline J gene provides the rest. The chain employs TRBV30 and TRBJ2-5; maybe TRBD2 (6 bases). Looked up from germline, CDR1 is GTSNPN and CDR2 is SVGIG (reference sequence). The CDR3 has 15 residues. The V end lost 3 bases, the J end lost 5 bases, and 19 bases lay between the germline ends. The CDR3 DNA, read in part, is TGTGCCTGGAGCCCCTTCGGAGGGGCAGCGGAGACC. As protein: CAWSPFGGAAET. The whole CDR3 sequence is CAWSPFGGAAETQYF.

This clone was seen repeatedly, ten times or more. The CDR3 end is not reached by the read, which stops 3 residues before it; the germline J gene fills it in. The chain employs TRBV19 and TRBJ2-2, with 9 nucleotides matching TRBD1. Germline assignment: CDR1 LNHDA and CDR2 SQIVND (reference sequence). This CDR3 has 16 residues. V was clipped by 6 bases and J by 7 bases; unmatched bases: 12. CDR3 DNA, as far as it was read: TGTGCCAGTAGGCCGGAACAGGGGGCATGGGTCGGGGAG. It codes for CASRPEQGAWVGE. The CDR3 reads in full as CASRPEQGAWVGELFF.

This clone was seen at least ten times. The read ends 3 residues early relative to the CDR3; the germline J gene fills the gap. The rearrangement joins TRBV24-1 to TRBJ2-3, with 15 nucleotides matching TRBD2. Germline V gene sequence: CDR1 KGHDR, CDR2 SFDVKD. CDR3 length: 17 residues. Incomplete CDR3 DNA: TGTGCCACCAGTGACTCCTTCGGACTAGCGGGAGGGGGAACG. Amino acid sequence: CATSDSFGLAGGGT. The whole CDR3 protein reads CATSDSFGLAGGGTQYF.

This clone was counted ten times or more. The read terminates 3 residues before the CDR3 end, so the remaining end is supplied by the germline J gene. This chain joins TRBV12-3 or TRBV12-4 and TRBJ1-1; D not certain. CDR3 length equals 14 residues. Between the trimmed V and J ends, which lost 3 bases and 0 bases, there was a span of 8 bases. The CDR3 DNA, read in part, is TGTGCCAGCAGTTTGAGCGGAATGAACACTGAA. Its translation is CASSLSGMNTE. The full CDR3 is CASSLSGMNTEAFF.

By proportion, this clone is medium-sized. From the germline J gene comes the end of the CDR3, since the read stops 3 residues before it. The chain uses TRBV15 and TRBJ2-6, with D perhaps TRBD1 or TRBD2 (7 bases each). V lost 3 bases to trimming and J lost 0 bases, with 18 bases between them. The CDR3 has 19 amino acids. The germline V gene encodes CDR1 LNHNV and CDR2 YYDKDF (reference sequence). The CDR3 DNA, read in part, is TGTGCCACCAGCAGCCGCACAGGGGAGGGGCCCTCTGGGGCCAACGTC. As protein: CATSSRTGEGPSGANV. The whole CDR3 protein is CATSSRTGEGPSGANVLTF.

This clone showed up many times. The read ends 3 residues early relative to the CDR3; the germline J gene fills the gap. The chain links TRBV10-3 to TRBJ2-7; TRBD2 agrees at 8 bases. The CDR3 spans 13 residues. The trim removed 11 bases at V and 2 bases at J, leaving 8 bases unmatched. The germline gives CDR1 ENHRY, CDR2 SYGVKD. CDR3 amino acids: CAGGAGDTYEQYF. Incomplete CDR3 DNA: TGTGCCGGCGGAGCGGGAGACACCTACGAG.

As to this clone: The read terminates 3 residues ahead of where the CDR3 ends, so the germline J gene completes it. This sample includes further DNA sequences coding for the same CDR3. The genes are TRBV19 and TRBJ1-5; 9 nucleotides align to TRBD1. The germline V gene has CDR1 LNHDA and CDR2 SQIVND (reference sequence). The CDR3 sequence is 18 residues long. V gave up 9 bases and J gave up 5 bases; unmatched junction bases: 20. The CDR3 spells CASRATLQGALRDQPQHF. Partial CDR3 DNA: TGTGCCAGCAGAGCGACCCTACAGGGGGCCTTAAGGGATCAGCCC. Full variable domain (outside the CDR3, taken from reference TRBV19 and TRBJ1-5): DGGITQSPKYLFRKEGQNVTLSCEQNLNHDAMYWYRQDPGQGLRLIYYSQIVNDFQKGDIAEGYSVSREKKESFPLTVTSAQKNPTAFYLCASRATLQGALRDQPQHFGDGTRLSIL.

This clone was observed a handful of times. The CDR3 end falls 3 residues outside the read, so it is completed with the germline J gene. The V call is TRBV2, the J call TRBJ2-1; perhaps TRBD2 as D (6 bases). The CDR3 extends over 14 amino acids. Germline values: CDR1 SNHLY, CDR2 FYNNEI. V gave up 7 bases and J gave up 7 bases, with 17 bases separating them. This chain's CDR3 is CASNWGGAKNEQFF. The CDR3 bases that were read are TGTGCCAGCAACTGGGGCGGGGCTAAGAATGAG.

The table lists this clone with many counts. The read ends 3 residues before the CDR3 terminus; that terminus is restored from the germline J gene. The genes are TRBV15 and TRBJ2-5, with unresolved D. Trimming stripped 5 bases from V and 0 bases from J, with 13 bases between. This CDR3 comprises 15 residues. CDR1 and CDR2 (germline): LNHNV, YYDKDF (reference sequence). CDR3 loop: CATSYARLYQETQYF. The part of the CDR3 DNA that was read is TGTGCCACCAGCTACGCTAGGCTGTACCAAGAGACC.

This clone was counted many times. The part of the CDR3 DNA that was read is TGCGCCAGCAGCACAGGGACCTCTTATAATTCACCC. It codes for CASSTGTSYNSP. The CDR3 in its entirety is CASSTGTSYNSPLHF. The chain recombines TRBV5-1 with TRBJ1-6; tentatively, D is TRBD1 (6 bases). The CDR3 end falls 3 residues outside the read, so it is completed with the germline J gene. CDR3 length: 15 residues. V lost 4 bases, J lost 4 bases, and 12 bases lay in between. Germline values: CDR1 SGHRS, CDR2 YFSETQ.

This clone has a count of ten or more. The CDR3 end is not reached by the read, which stops 3 residues before it; the germline J gene fills it in. The chain carries TRBV2 and TRBJ1-3, with 7 bases that match TRBD1. Germline CDR1 SNHLY, CDR2 FYNNEI. This CDR3 region has 14 residues. V was clipped by 8 bases and J by 0 bases; unmatched bases: 4. CDR3 bases read: TGTGCCAGCGGACAGGCGAGCTCTGGAAACACC. Amino acids: CASGQASSGNT. The full CDR3 reads CASGQASSGNTIYF.

This clone occurred many times. The CDR3 goes on 3 residues after the read ends, and that part is filled in from the germline J gene. The chain recombines TRBV12-3 or TRBV12-4 with TRBJ1-5; D is possibly TRBD1 (5 bases). The CDR3 loop spans 15 amino acids. Trimming removed 3 bases at V and 2 bases at J, with 11 bases between. CDR3 DNA (partial): TGTGCCAGCAGTTTCCAGGGCAGGGGCAATCAGCCC. Its translation: CASSFQGRGNQP. The whole CDR3 sequence reads CASSFQGRGNQPQHF.

At least ten counts were recorded for this clone. Read sequence stops 3 residues before the CDR3 end, and the germline J gene provides the missing end. V gene TRBV30 combines with J gene TRBJ2-2, with D unclear. The V end lost 4 bases, the J end lost 0 bases, and 6 bases lay between the germline ends. Germline V gives CDR1 GTSNPN, CDR2 SVGIG (reference sequence). The CDR3 contains 13 residues. CDR3 loop: CAWNQANTGELFF. Partial CDR3 DNA: TGTGCCTGGAACCAGGCGAACACCGGGGAG.

This clone has at least ten counts. The CDR3 goes on 3 residues after the read ends, and that part is filled in from the germline J gene. The chain carries TRBV4-1 and TRBJ2-7, with a weak D call TRBD1 (6 bases). Trimming removed 5 bases from V and 1 base from J, with 12 bases in between. Germline CDR1 and CDR2: MGHRA and YSYEKL. This CDR3 contains 14 residues. The CDR3 loop reads CASSYDRTSYEQYF. CDR3 DNA (partial): TGCGCCAGCAGCTACGACAGGACTTCCTACGAG.

This clone was recorded many times. The CDR3 is cut off 3 residues early in the read; its end comes from the germline J gene. The chain recombines TRBV9 with TRBJ2-1; 9 bases agree with TRBD2. Germline V lookup: CDR1 SGDLS, CDR2 YYNGEE. The CDR3 contains 20 residues. The V gene end was trimmed by 0 bases and the J gene end by 1 base; junction bases not matched to a gene: 14. The sequenced part of the CDR3 DNA is TGTGCCAGCAGCGTAGCGGCGGGAGGGATGGCCTTACATTCCTACAATGAG. Its protein product is CASSVAAGGMALHSYNE. The entire CDR3 is CASSVAAGGMALHSYNEQFF.